This T cell receptor beta chain was found in a study of blood T cell repertoires in COVID-19. About the study: From the United States, Italy and Spain came samples of acute and convalescent COVID-19.

A single count supports this clone. Original analysis: Amplification with reference gene primers provided the estimates of nucleated cell counts. Assay used: immunoSEQ multiplex PCR; TCRdb lists only in-frame clones, some missing. D and trimming were read from the DNA, whereas the V and J calls and clone size are those reported in that table. The data hold about 150,000 clones, with around 90% observed a single time. With 3 bases removed from V and 3 bases from J, the gap between germline ends came to 15 bases. The CDR3 is made up of 15 amino acids. Germline CDR1 SGHRS, CDR2 YFSETQ. Assignment of participants to cohorts was predicated upon participant-reported clinical history. A case of COVID-19 had been met by exposed participants within 2 weeks before study entry.

The TCR was taken from a woman in her forties who had been exposed to COVID-19. The chain employs TRBV5-1 and TRBJ2-5; perhaps TRBD1 as D (6 bases). Sequenced sample: PBMCs or T cells enriched from blood (not recorded which). The CDR3 reads CASSSPNSGEETQYF. CDR3 coding DNA: TGCGCCAGCAGCTCGCCGAATTCAGGGGAAGAGACCCAGTACTTC.